This T cell receptor beta chain originates from a study of T cells after yellow fever vaccination (dated by TCRdb to the late 2010s). Some background on the complete study: Libraries from fractions with low cell numbers were prepared with the SMART-Seq v4 Ultra Low Input RNA kit. To follow T-cell clones before and after primary and booster YFV17D yellow fever vaccination, bulk TCR alpha and beta repertoires were sequenced over time. The cohort comprised two healthy male donors, one aged 18 to 30 and one aged 30 to 39 years. Blood was collected at multiple timepoints before and after primary and secondary immunization, and bulk PBMC replicates and cell subsets were isolated. The research as a whole found: Computational filtering was needed because FACS-sorted repertoires could contain abundant contaminating clonotypes from the bulk population. Most clones expanded after primary vaccination were re-detected after the booster (just under 97% of CD4 and roughly 87% of CD8), suggesting broad memory maintenance. A small fraction of clonotypes showed up in both the CD4 and CD8 compartments, probably as a result of convergent recombination. Compared with the primary T-cell response, the secondary T-cell response was weaker but faster, peaking on day 5 rather than day 15. Because the study included only a couple of donors, the extent to which the findings can be generalized is limited.

In the paper's terms, the treatment or condition label means: live attenuated yellow fever vaccine strain. A standard Ficoll-Paque protocol was used to isolate PBMCs from peripheral blood. Dynabeads CD4 and CD8 positive selection kits were used to isolate the CD4 and CD8 T-cell fractions. TriZol was used to extract RNA from bulk PBMCs, CD4 and CD8 fractions, and dextramer-positive and dextramer-negative fractions. There are a few counts of this clonotype. Its binding antigen is unknown. Base qualities are not provided; no much larger clone lies one nucleotide away. There are 14 amino acids in the CDR3, from cysteine to phenylalanine inclusive. Just the 42-base CDR3 DNA is kept, in frame starting at base 1. According to the germline V gene, CDR1 reads SGHAT and CDR2 reads FQNNGV. Germline trimming: 5 bases from V, 6 bases from J; junction bases outside gene matches: 4. TCR cDNA was synthesized by 5'RACE template switching, through which a universal primer site and unique molecular identifiers were introduced. Priming for cDNA synthesis came from both the TCR alpha and TCR beta constant segments. Library amplification used two PCR steps, and the second PCR step added sample barcodes and sequencing adapters. Sequencing of libraries was done on Illumina HiSeq 2500 (2x100 bp) or NovaSeq (2x150 bp). Under the source paper's analysis protocol: Reads were demultiplexed and collapsed into UMI consensus sequences with MIGEC, and V(D)J alignment was performed with MiXCR. Using edgeR on replicate PBMC samples, clonotypes were called vaccine-responding if FDR was below 0.01 and the log2 fold change was above 5 up to day 15. Each bulk clonotype was labeled CD4 or CD8 based on which sequenced repertoire, CD4 or CD8, contained the clonotype at higher abundance. Starting from the raw public reads, TCRdb applied fastp trimming at Q25, assembled clones with MiXCR and retained in-frame beta chains. Here each entry gathers all rows of one CDR3 protein and keeps the most common genes and DNA. The V and J calls come from TCRdb's annotation, not from the publication. The sample table records under 250,000 distinct CDR3 sequences; less than 9% of these occur just once. The ten largest clonotypes hold roughly 0.9% of the sample.

The origin of this receptor is a man aged 30 to 39 who received the YFV17D yellow fever vaccine. This material consisted of CD4+ T cells sorted from PBMCs, taken 15 days after the yellow fever booster vaccination. The chain couples TRBV11-2 to TRBJ1-4; 9 junctional bases match TRBD1. For the CDR3, the sequence is CASSPGQGYEKLFF. In nucleotides, the sequence is TGTGCCAGCAGCCCGGGACAGGGTTATGAAAAACTGTTTTTT. Full variable domain (CDR3 extended with the reference TRBV11-2 and TRBJ1-4 proteins): EAGVAQSPRYKIIEKRQSVAFWCNPISGHATLYWYQQILGQGPKLLIQFQNNGVVDDSQLPKDRFSAERLKGVDSTLKIQPAKLEDSAVYLCASSPGQGYEKLFFGSGTQLSVL.